This TCR beta chain was captured in a study of blood T cell repertoires in COVID-19. Looking at the study overall: The United States, Italy and Spain were the sources of the acute and convalescent COVID-19 samples. Sources were T cells, B-cell-depleted T cells, or PBMCs; the material itself was cDNA or gDNA.

Authors' data handling: It was from reference gene primer amplification that nucleated cell counts were estimated. Repertoires were generated with immunoSEQ multiplex PCR, while TCRdb's copy carries only in-frame clones and drops some. That table supplies the V and J calls and clone size; D and trimming were determined from the DNA. The sample lists about 97,000 clones; 87% were seen once. Germline CDR1 and CDR2: WNHNN and SYGVQD (reference sequence). This CDR3 spans 14 amino acids. V trimming: 6 bases; J trimming: 5 bases; junction bases outside the gene matches: 7. The source of this sequence is a woman aged 25 to 39 with acute or convalescent COVID-19. The sample was peripheral blood. The chain employs TRBV10-1 and TRBJ1-5; TRBD1 matches 7 bases. CDR3 coding DNA: TGCGCCAGCAGGTGGACAGGATGGCATCAGCCCCAGCATTTT. Its protein product is CASRWTGWHQPQHF.